This TCR beta chain was captured in a study of T-cell memory formation after mild COVID-19. Study results and caveats: While clones contracting from day 15 to 85 were balanced between CD4 and CD8, later expanders leaned CD4+. The finding that pre-infection memory included some responding clones suggested that cross-reactive memory joined. Mainly in CM and EM were contracting CD4+ clones; CD8+ were in EMRA.

The CDR3 extends over 13 amino acids. Germline CDR1 LNHDA, CDR2 SQIVND (reference sequence). The V end lost 2 bases, the J end lost 2 bases, and 6 bases lay between the germline ends. A single record per CDR3 protein comes from TCRdb applying MiXCR to the 5' RACE reads. The repertoire holds under 400,000 distinct CDR3 sequences, with under 25% as singletons. This clonotype was seen only a few times. No antigen is known for it. Sequenced sample: PBMCs or a T cell subset sorted from them (not recorded which). This receptor was identified in an adult woman who had mild COVID-19 (a few samples of this study predate the infection). Cell type and time point are not known. The chain has TRBV19 and TRBJ1-2; D is ambiguous. The CDR3 nucleotides are TGTGCCAGTAGTATATACAAAAACTATGGCTACACCTTC. Its translation is CASSIYKNYGYTF.